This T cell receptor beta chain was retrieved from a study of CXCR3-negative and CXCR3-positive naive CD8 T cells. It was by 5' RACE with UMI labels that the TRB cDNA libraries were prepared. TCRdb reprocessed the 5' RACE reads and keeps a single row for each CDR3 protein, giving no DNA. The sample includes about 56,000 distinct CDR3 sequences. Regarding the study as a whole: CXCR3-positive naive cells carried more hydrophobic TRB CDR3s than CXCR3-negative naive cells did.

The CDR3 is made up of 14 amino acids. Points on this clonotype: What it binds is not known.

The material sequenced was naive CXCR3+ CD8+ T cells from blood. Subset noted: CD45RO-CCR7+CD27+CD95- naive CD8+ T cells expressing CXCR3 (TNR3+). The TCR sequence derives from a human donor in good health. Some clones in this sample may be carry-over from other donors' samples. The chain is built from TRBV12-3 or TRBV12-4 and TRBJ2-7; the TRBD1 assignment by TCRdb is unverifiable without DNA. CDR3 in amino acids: CASREDREEDEQYF.